This T cell receptor beta chain was retrieved from a study of blood T cell repertoires in COVID-19. Original processing notes: How many nucleated cells were present was estimated from reference gene primer amplification. Data came from immunoSEQ multiplex PCR; TCRdb stores just in-frame clones and leaves some out. V, J and clone size are taken as reported in that table, and D and trimming were inferred from the DNA itself. The sample consists of approximately 94,000 clones, 87% of them appearing once. J was trimmed by 0 bases and V by 4 bases; bases with no gene match: 14. CDR3 length: 19 amino acids. Germline CDR1 is SGHAT and CDR2 is FQNNGV.

This chain connects TRBV11-2 to TRBJ2-5; TRBD2 agrees at 10 bases. The sequence came from a man aged 30 to 45 in a cohort sampled during active COVID-19. The sequencing input was peripheral blood. The CDR3: CASSSLGPSGGLYQETQYF. As DNA, the CDR3 is TGTGCCAGCAGCTCACTCGGGCCTAGCGGGGGATTGTACCAAGAGACCCAGTACTTC.